The 18 T cell receptor beta chains below come from one sample, sequenced in a study of blood T cell repertoires in COVID-19. Profiled with immunoSEQ multiplex PCR; TCRdb holds only in-frame clones, not every one. The table includes some 99,000 clones, 80% detected once. Sequenced sample: peripheral blood. These receptors were taken from a human donor in a cohort sampled during active or convalescent COVID-19.

This clone has a handful of counts. The CDR3 spells CATSQNGQGLRHEQYF. The CDR3 region has the DNA TGTGCCACCAGCCAAAACGGACAGGGCCTGAGGCACGAGCAGTACTTC. The chain joins TRBV24-1 to TRBJ2-7; 8 bases agree with TRBD1. Germline assignment: CDR1 KGHDR and CDR2 SFDVKD. J was trimmed by 5 bases and V by 7 bases; bases with no gene match: 15. The CDR3 covers 16 residues.

J is TRBJ1-4 and V is TRBV5-4; perhaps TRBD1 as D (6 bases). The V gene's germline CDR1 is SGHNT and CDR2 YYREEE (reference sequence). The CDR3 runs to 16 residues. V was shortened by 2 bases and J by 5 bases, with 16 bases between the two germline ends. CDR3 bases: TGTGCCAGCAGCTTAAGGGATCGGACAGTCAATGAAAAACTGTTTTTT. It is translated as CASSLRDRTVNEKLFF.

This clone was picked up one time. This chain uses TRBV27 with TRBJ2-7, with TRBD1 matching over 7 bases. Germline V lookup: CDR1 MNHEY, CDR2 SMNVEV (reference sequence). V shed 0 bases and J 5 bases; nucleotides not matched to a gene: 10. The CDR3 sequence is 16 residues long. CDR3 DNA: TGTGCCAGCAGTTTATCTCCGGGACAGCCTATCCACGAGCAGTACTTC. It specifies CASSLSPGQPIHEQYF.

The sample holds one count of this clone. J is TRBJ2-1 and V is TRBV6-2 or TRBV6-3, with TRBD2 identical over 7 bases. CDR3 size: 16 residues. Germline assignment: CDR1 MNHEY and CDR2 SVGEGT. Trimming at V came to 6 bases and at J to 2 bases, leaving 10 bases not matched to a gene. The CDR3 nucleotides read TGTGCCAGCAGCCCCTTTGGTGGGGGGGCCTACAATGAGCAGTTCTTC. Its protein product is CASSPFGGGAYNEQFF.

This clone was recorded once. The chain is built from TRBV11-3 and TRBJ2-1; 12 bases line up with TRBD2. Germline assignment: CDR1 SGHNT and CDR2 YENEEA. This CDR3 has 16 residues. With V trimmed by 4 bases and J by 7 bases, 8 bases remained unmatched. This CDR3 reads CASSSPSGGALNEQFF. The CDR3 DNA reads TGTGCCAGCAGCTCACCTAGCGGGGGGGCCTTAAATGAGCAGTTCTTC.

The rearrangement links TRBV12-5 to TRBJ1-1, with D unclear. The CDR3 has 13 amino acids. The germline V and J ends were trimmed by 1 base and 10 bases, with 13 bases remaining between them. Germline CDR1 LGHNT, CDR2 FRNRAP. CDR3 in DNA: TGTGCTAGTGGTTTGGACGGGGTTCAAGGAGCTTTCTTT. Protein product: CASGLDGVQGAFF.

The V call is TRBV4-3, the J call TRBJ1-1; D is perhaps TRBD1 (5 bases). CDR1 and CDR2 (germline): LGHNA, YSLEER. CDR3 size: 15 residues. V lost 1 base and J 1 base, leaving 10 bases between the germline ends. The CDR3 loop is CASSQGPQGNTEAFF. The DNA for the CDR3 is TGCGCCAGCAGCCAAGGGCCGCAGGGGAACACTGAAGCTTTCTTT.

This clone was detected only a few times. The chain combines TRBV6-5 with TRBJ1-1; D perhaps matches TRBD1 (6 bases). The CDR3 runs to 12 residues. V dropped 6 bases and J dropped 6 bases, with 11 bases sitting between them. Germline V gene lookup returns CDR1 MNHEY and CDR2 SVGAGI. CDR3 protein: CASSPGQPEAFF. The DNA of the CDR3 is TGTGCCAGCAGCCCCGGACAGCCTGAAGCTTTCTTT.

The rearrangement uses TRBV7-2 and TRBJ1-1; perhaps TRBD1 as D (6 bases). The CDR3 has 13 residues. From germline, CDR1 is SGHTA and CDR2 FQGNSA. The V end lost 8 bases, the J end lost 3 bases, and 13 bases lay between the germline ends. The CDR3 spells CASVRDIYTEAFF. The CDR3, as DNA: TGTGCCAGCGTACGGGACATTTACACTGAAGCTTTCTTT.

The chain carries TRBV5-6 and TRBJ1-2; D perhaps matches TRBD1 (5 bases). Germline V CDR1 and CDR2: SGHDT, YYEEEE. The CDR3 is 13 amino acids. V lost 0 bases and J 2 bases, leaving 5 bases between the germline ends. DNA of the CDR3: TGTGCCAGCAGCTTGGCAGGGAACTATGGCTACACCTTC. Its translation is CASSLAGNYGYTF.

This chain links TRBV7-9 with TRBJ2-1, with 7 positions matching TRBD1. The CDR3 has 13 residues. J lost 6 bases, V lost 5 bases, and 4 bases had no gene match. Germline V gene data show CDR1 as SEHNR and CDR2 as FQNEAQ (reference sequence). In DNA form, the CDR3 reads TGTGCCAGCAGCCGGGGACAGCCCAATGAGCAGTTCTTC. This gives the protein CASSRGQPNEQFF.

J is TRBJ1-1 and V is TRBV27; D perhaps matches TRBD1 (6 bases). This CDR3 is 16 amino acids long. The germline V gene encodes CDR1 MNHEY and CDR2 SMNVEV (reference sequence). V was pared by 2 bases and J by 1 base, with 14 bases between. CDR3 nucleotide sequence: TGTGCCAGCAGTTTAAAGGCCCCGGACAGGAACACTGAAGCTTTCTTT. Amino acid sequence: CASSLKAPDRNTEAFF.

V is TRBV6-5 and J is TRBJ2-7; 7 nucleotides line up with TRBD1. The CDR3 extends over 14 amino acids. V shed 7 bases, J shed 1 base, and the junction held 7 bases outside the gene matches. Per germline, CDR1 MNHEY and CDR2 SVGAGI. As DNA, the CDR3 is TGTGCCAGCAACTACAGGGGTAGGTCCTACGAGCAGTACTTC. Its translation: CASNYRGRSYEQYF.

The chain joins TRBV10-3 to TRBJ2-3; the match to TRBD1 covers 7 bases. The CDR3 consists of 14 residues. CDR1 is ENHRY and CDR2 is SYGVKD in the germline V gene. The V and J ends lost 6 bases and 2 bases, in that order; junction bases with no gene match: 5. For the CDR3, the DNA is TGTGCCATCAGGCGACAGGGCGACACAGATACGCAGTATTTT. This encodes CAIRRQGDTDTQYF.

The chain carries TRBV2 and TRBJ2-1, with TRBD2 matching over 9 bases. Per germline, CDR1 SNHLY and CDR2 FYNNEI. The CDR3 consists of 16 residues. Trimming took 6 bases from V and 8 from J; bases not matched to a gene: 14. The CDR3 protein is CASSPFSGGRSHEQFF. The CDR3 DNA sequence: TGTGCCAGCAGCCCTTTCAGCGGGGGGCGTAGCCATGAGCAGTTCTTC.

This clone came up once. The J gene is TRBJ2-1, the V gene TRBV19, with 11 bases fitting TRBD1. The CDR3 contains 16 residues. Germline CDR1 and CDR2: LNHDA and SQIVND (reference sequence). With 6 bases clipped from V and 3 bases from J, the junction kept 7 bases outside the gene matches. The CDR3 DNA reads TGTGCCAGTAGCAATAGGGACAGGGGGTTCTACAATGAGCAGTTCTTC. Translated, it gives CASSNRDRGFYNEQFF. Full variable domain (remainder filled in from reference TRBV19 and TRBJ2-1): DGGITQSPKYLFRKEGQNVTLSCEQNLNHDAMYWYRQDPGQGLRLIYYSQIVNDFQKGDIAEGYSVSREKKESFPLTVTSAQKNPTAFYLCASSNRDRGFYNEQFFGPGTRLTVL.

V gene TRBV25-1 combines with J gene TRBJ2-1, with 9 bases that match TRBD1. The CDR3 contains 15 residues. CDR1 is MGHDK, CDR2 SYGVNS, per germline. Losses at the gene ends were 1 base for V and 7 bases for J; bases not matched to a gene: 5. This CDR3 reads CASSEWDRVSNEQFF. The CDR3 region has the DNA TGTGCCAGCAGTGAATGGGACAGGGTGTCTAATGAGCAGTTCTTC.

This clone was detected a few times. This chain connects TRBV7-8 to TRBJ2-7; TRBD2 might be the D (6 bases). V gave up 2 bases and J gave up 12 bases, with 17 bases separating them. In germline, CDR1 is SGHVS, CDR2 FQNEAQ. The CDR3 is 13 amino acids. In nucleotides, the CDR3 is TGTGCCAGCAGCTTATACCCTTCGGGGGATCCGTACTTC. Encoded protein: CASSLYPSGDPYF.